This passage covers 21 T cell receptor beta chains from one sample sequenced in a study of T cells in localized non-small cell lung cancer. Only in-frame clones appear in the TCRdb table, and some are missing; sequencing was by immunoSEQ multiplex PCR. In the table there are tens of thousands of clones, 85% to 90% of which are singletons. The source material was PBMCs, sampled before any cancer treatment. The receptors originated from a female donor with stage II lung adenocarcinoma.

This clone was observed a few times. Here the CDR3 DNA reads TGTGCCTGGGCTGACGGCAGGCGCAATGAAAAACTGTTTTTT. Translated: CAWADGRRNEKLFF. This rearrangement joins TRBV30 to TRBJ1-4; D gene ambiguous. With 5 bases removed from V and 5 bases from J, the gap between germline ends came to 15 bases. CDR3 length equals 14 residues. CDR1 and CDR2 from the germline V gene are GTSNPN and SVGIG (reference sequence).

The chain uses TRBV5-1 and TRBJ2-2; D might be TRBD1 or TRBD2, each matching 5 bases. The CDR3 extends over 14 amino acids. V was trimmed by 3 bases and J by 6 bases, leaving 12 bases between them. Looked up from germline, CDR1 is SGHRS and CDR2 is YFSETQ. CDR3 coding DNA: TGCGCCAGCAGCTCCGAGGGGAATCCCGGGGAGCTGTTTTTT. It is translated as CASSSEGNPGELFF.

The rearrangement uses TRBV19 and TRBJ2-3; D is uncertain. The CDR3 totals 12 residues. Germline values: CDR1 LNHDA, CDR2 SQIVND (reference sequence). V lost 3 bases and J 7 bases, leaving 8 bases between the germline ends. CDR3 sequence (DNA): TGTGCCAGTAGTATCGGGCCGAATACGCAGTATTTT. Encoded protein: CASSIGPNTQYF.

The chain employs TRBV19 and TRBJ2-2; 7 nucleotides agree with TRBD1. The CDR3 runs 18 residues. The germline gives CDR1 LNHDA, CDR2 SQIVND (reference sequence). V shed 1 base, J shed 0 bases, and the junction held 8 bases outside the gene matches. Here the CDR3 reads CASSIGSDRTSNTGELFF. The DNA for the CDR3 is TGTGCCAGTAGTATAGGATCGGACAGGACTTCGAACACCGGGGAGCTGTTTTTT.

This chain connects TRBV6-1 to TRBJ2-2, with TRBD1 matching over 7 bases. The germline V gene encodes CDR1 MNHNS and CDR2 SASEGT. With 8 bases clipped from V and 6 bases from J, the junction kept 12 bases outside the gene matches. The CDR3 loop spans 15 amino acids. The chain's CDR3 is CASSITGVVAGELFF. The CDR3, as DNA: TGTGCCAGCTCGATAACAGGGGTTGTCGCCGGGGAGCTGTTTTTT.

The rearrangement links TRBV9 to TRBJ2-1; 12 nucleotides align to TRBD2. The CDR3 contains 15 residues. V shed 4 bases, J shed 9 bases, and the junction held 8 bases outside the gene matches. Germline assignment: CDR1 SGDLS and CDR2 YYNGEE. This CDR3 is CASSPRLAGEGEQFF. CDR3 coding DNA: TGTGCCAGCAGCCCAAGACTAGCGGGGGAGGGTGAGCAGTTCTTC. Together with reference TRBV9 and TRBJ2-1, the CDR3 gives the full variable domain: DSGVTQTPKHLITATGQRVTLRCSPRSGDLSVYWYQQSLDQGLQFLIQYYNGEERAKGNILERFSAQQFPDLHSELNLSSLELGDSALYFCASSPRLAGEGEQFFGPGTRLTVL.

The chain carries TRBV6-5 and TRBJ1-1; 10 nucleotides align to TRBD1. Germline CDR1 reads MNHEY; CDR2 reads SVGAGI. The CDR3 contains 15 residues. V dropped 2 bases and J dropped 4; count of bases not matched to a gene: 4. CDR3 coding DNA: TGTGCCAGCAGTTACGCGACAGGGGGCATCACTGAAGCTTTCTTT. Translated, it gives CASSYATGGITEAFF.

The chain uses TRBV6-1 and TRBJ1-2; 8 positions match TRBD1. The trim removed 6 bases at V and 1 base at J, leaving 7 bases unmatched. The CDR3 loop spans 15 amino acids. In germline, CDR1 is MNHNS, CDR2 SASEGT. CDR3 amino acids: CASSAGQGGNYGYTF. The CDR3 nucleotides read TGTGCCAGCAGCGCCGGACAGGGTGGTAACTATGGCTACACCTTC.

V is TRBV5-1 and J is TRBJ2-3; perhaps TRBD2 as D (6 bases). The V and J ends lost 0 bases and 5 bases respectively, with 10 bases between them. Germline loops: CDR1 SGHRS, CDR2 YFSETQ. The CDR3 is 14 amino acids. The CDR3 is CASSLVGGGDTQYF. The CDR3 nucleotides read TGCGCCAGCAGCTTGGTGGGGGGTGGAGATACGCAGTATTTT.

V usage is TRBV9 and J usage is TRBJ2-2, with a weak D call TRBD2 (7 bases). The length of the CDR3 is 16 residues. V dropped 0 bases and J dropped 7 bases, with 16 bases sitting between them. The V gene's germline CDR1 is SGDLS and CDR2 YYNGEE. CDR3 nucleotide sequence: TGTGCCAGCAGCGTAGTGGAGGGGGGGCCCGTCGGGGAGCTGTTTTTT. Protein product: CASSVVEGGPVGELFF. Looking up the rest from reference TRBV9 and TRBJ2-2 gives the full variable domain: DSGVTQTPKHLITATGQRVTLRCSPRSGDLSVYWYQQSLDQGLQFLIQYYNGEERAKGNILERFSAQQFPDLHSELNLSSLELGDSALYFCASSVVEGGPVGELFFGEGSRLTVL.

The chain couples TRBV29-1 to TRBJ2-5; the D is unclear. CDR1 and CDR2 from the germline V gene are SQVTM and ANQGSEA. The CDR3 extends over 14 amino acids. Between the trimmed V and J ends, which lost 3 bases and 4 bases, there was a span of 15 bases. CDR3 in amino acids: CSVDQPPGGETQYF. The CDR3 bases are TGCAGCGTTGACCAGCCTCCAGGCGGAGAGACCCAGTACTTC.

This sequence joins TRBV5-1 and TRBJ1-1, with D unresolved. Germline V gene lookup returns CDR1 SGHRS and CDR2 YFSETQ. With 0 bases removed from V and 1 base from J, the gap between germline ends came to 13 bases. This CDR3 is built from 16 residues. The CDR3, as DNA: TGCGCCAGCAGCTTGGAGGTTGTCAGACCGAACACTGAAGCTTTCTTT. Its translation is CASSLEVVRPNTEAFF. The entire variable domain, with the rest obtained from reference TRBV5-1 and TRBJ1-1, is as follows: KAGVTQTPRYLIKTRGQQVTLSCSPISGHRSVSWYQQTPGQGLQFLFEYFSETQRNKGNFPGRFSGRQFSNSRSEMNVSTLELGDSALYLCASSLEVVRPNTEAFFGQGTRLTVV.

The rearrangement joins TRBV9 to TRBJ2-1; D is uncertain. Germline V gene sequence: CDR1 SGDLS, CDR2 YYNGEE. The germline V and J ends were trimmed by 2 bases and 7 bases, with 10 bases remaining between them. This CDR3 has 13 amino acids. The CDR3 reads CASSVTTKNEQFF. The CDR3 region has the DNA TGTGCCAGCAGCGTTACTACCAAAAATGAGCAGTTCTTC.

This sequence joins TRBV9 and TRBJ1-1; 7 bases fit TRBD1. This CDR3 spans 13 amino acids. Germline V lookup: CDR1 SGDLS, CDR2 YYNGEE. V lost 7 bases and J lost 1; bases outside the gene matches: 4. The CDR3 coding sequence is TGTGCCAGCGCGACAGGGTGGAACACTGAAGCTTTCTTT. Protein sequence: CASATGWNTEAFF.

V is TRBV5-4 and J is TRBJ2-5; 11 positions agree with TRBD1. The V and J ends lost 0 bases and 3 bases, in that order; junction bases with no gene match: 4. This CDR3 comprises 16 residues. Germline lookup yields CDR1 SGHNT and CDR2 YYREEE (reference sequence). In DNA form, the CDR3 reads TGTGCCAGCAGCTTGGCCGGACAGGGGGCGAAAGAGACCCAGTACTTC. Its protein is CASSLAGQGAKETQYF.

The V and J genes are TRBV6-4 and TRBJ2-3; D unresolved. CDR1 and CDR2 from the germline V gene are MRHNA and SNTAGT. Deletions cut 0 bases from V and 2 bases from J, with 12 bases between. This CDR3 has 16 residues. CDR3 amino acids: CASSDSVSRITDTQYF. Here the CDR3 DNA reads TGTGCCAGCAGTGACTCGGTTAGCCGAATCACAGATACGCAGTATTTT.

V and J are TRBV5-1 and TRBJ1-2; unclear D gene. Germline CDR1 and CDR2: SGHRS and YFSETQ. The length of the CDR3 is 14 residues. The V end lost 0 bases, the J end lost 2 bases, and 8 bases lay between the germline ends. CDR3 amino acids: CASSLVSGNYGYTF. CDR3 coding DNA: TGCGCCAGCAGCTTGGTTTCTGGGAACTATGGCTACACCTTC.

This rearrangement joins TRBV19 to TRBJ1-2; D is unclear. With 7 bases removed from V and 3 bases from J, the gap between germline ends came to 12 bases. The CDR3 consists of 13 residues. In germline, CDR1 is LNHDA, CDR2 SQIVND (reference sequence). The CDR3 protein is CASTIGRYYGYTF. The CDR3 coding sequence is TGTGCCAGTACCATCGGCAGATACTATGGCTACACCTTC.

The chain has TRBV7-9 and TRBJ1-1, with D possibly TRBD1 on 6 matching bases. Germline-derived CDR1 and CDR2 are SEHNR and FQNEAQ (reference sequence). The ends were cut back, 4 bases at V and 8 bases at J, with 20 bases in the middle. The CDR3 has 15 amino acids. The CDR3 region has the DNA TGTGCCAGCAGCTCAGTACAGGGACTAGGGTACGAAGCTTTCTTT. It codes for CASSSVQGLGYEAFF.

The CDR3 reads CATSRFAGGASGYTF. DNA for the CDR3: TGTGCCACCAGCAGATTTGCTGGGGGCGCGTCTGGCTACACCTTC. The chain links TRBV15 to TRBJ1-2; possible D gene TRBD1, 6 bases. This CDR3 is built from 15 residues. Germline CDR1 and CDR2: LNHNV and YYDKDF (reference sequence). The V gene lost 2 bases and the J gene lost 7 bases, with 17 bases spanning the gap. Drawing the rest from reference TRBV15 and TRBJ1-2, the complete variable domain is DAMVIQNPRYQVTQFGKPVTLSCSQTLNHNVMYWYQQKSSQAPKLLFHYYDKDFNNEADTPDNFQSRRPNTSFCFLDIRSPGLGDTAMYLCATSRFAGGASGYTFGSGTRLTVV.

The DNA of the CDR3 is TGTGCCAGCAGCCAGGACAAGTACATTCAGTACTTC. Amino acids: CASSQDKYIQYF. The chain combines TRBV14 with TRBJ2-4, with a weak D call TRBD1 (5 bases). The CDR3 runs to 12 residues. Germline CDR1 is SGHDN and CDR2 is FVKESK. Trimming took off 3 bases at V and 8 bases at J, with 8 bases between the two ends.